This T cell receptor beta chain appears in the sequencing data of a study of OX40 agonist ivuxolimab in advanced cancers. Study background: Two cutaneous melanoma patients and one hepatocellular carcinoma patient, three in all, had partial responses. Study-level points and caveats: Mean expanded clone counts were higher in CD8+ than CD4+ T cells.

As concerns this clone: Its matching antigen is unknown.

Patients had blood sampled at baseline and again on cycle 4 day 1 and cycle 7 day 1. Libraries were prepared by immunoSEQ multiplex PCR; TCRdb keeps only in-frame clonotypes and omits some of them. The sample comprises under 95,000 clones, 75% to 95% of which are singletons, and about 8.5% rests with the top ten. Trimming cost V 5 bases and J 0 bases; bases outside gene matches: 5. The germline gives CDR1 SGHTA, CDR2 FQGTGA. The CDR3 has 15 residues. This sequence originates from an adult with an advanced solid tumor such as melanoma, head and neck, liver or kidney cancer. The chain uses TRBV7-3 and TRBJ2-7; 9 nucleotides agree with TRBD2. This specimen was CD4+ or CD8+ T cells sorted from blood, taken in a trial of the OX40 agonist ivuxolimab. The DNA for the CDR3 is TGTGCCAGCAGCCCCCTAGCGGGAAGCTCCTACGAGCAGTACTTC. Translation: CASSPLAGSSYEQYF.